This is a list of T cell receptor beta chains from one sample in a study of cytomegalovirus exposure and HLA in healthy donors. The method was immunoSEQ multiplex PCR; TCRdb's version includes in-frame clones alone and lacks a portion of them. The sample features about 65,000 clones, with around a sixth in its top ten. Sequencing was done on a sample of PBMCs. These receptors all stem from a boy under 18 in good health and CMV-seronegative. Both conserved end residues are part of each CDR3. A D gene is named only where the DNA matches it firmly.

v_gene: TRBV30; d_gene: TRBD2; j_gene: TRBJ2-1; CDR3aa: CAWSKSGRSSYNEQFF; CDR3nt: TGTGCCTGGAGTAAGAGCGGGAGGAGCTCCTACAATGAGCAGTTCTTC
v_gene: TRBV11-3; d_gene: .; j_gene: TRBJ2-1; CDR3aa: CASSLEVTEQYNEQFF; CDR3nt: TGTGCCAGCAGCTTAGAGGTGACAGAACAATACAATGAGCAGTTCTTC
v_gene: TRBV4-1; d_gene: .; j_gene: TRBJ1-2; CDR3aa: CASSQQGFNYGYTF; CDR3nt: TGCGCCAGCAGCCAACAGGGGTTTAACTATGGCTACACCTTC
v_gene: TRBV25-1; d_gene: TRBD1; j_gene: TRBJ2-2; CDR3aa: CASTDRGSNTGELFF; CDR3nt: TGTGCCAGTACCGACAGGGGCTCGAACACCGGGGAGCTGTTTTTT
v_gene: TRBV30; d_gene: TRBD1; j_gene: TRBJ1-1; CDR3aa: CAWSYRGDTEAFF; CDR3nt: TGTGCCTGGAGCTACAGGGGTGACACTGAAGCTTTCTTT
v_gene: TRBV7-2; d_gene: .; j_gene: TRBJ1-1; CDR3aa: CASSYQGGETEAFF; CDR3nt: TGTGCCAGCAGCTACCAGGGAGGGGAAACTGAAGCTTTCTTT
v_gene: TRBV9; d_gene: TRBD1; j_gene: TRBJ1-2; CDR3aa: CASSSPTGTGNGYTF; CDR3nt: TGTGCCAGCAGCTCCCCAACCGGGACAGGGAACGGCTACACCTTC
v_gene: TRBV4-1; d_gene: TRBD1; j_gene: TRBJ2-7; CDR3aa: CASSPSRGREQYF; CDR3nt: TGCGCCAGCAGCCCATCCAGGGGGCGGGAGCAGTACTTC
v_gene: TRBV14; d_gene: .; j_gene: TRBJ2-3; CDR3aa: CASSQEGDGNPDTQYF; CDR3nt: TGTGCCAGCAGCCAAGAAGGCGACGGGAATCCAGATACGCAGTATTTT
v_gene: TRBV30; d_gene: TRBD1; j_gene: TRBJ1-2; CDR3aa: CAWSEGDRGAYGYTF; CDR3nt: TGTGCCTGGAGTGAAGGGGACAGGGGAGCCTATGGCTACACCTTC
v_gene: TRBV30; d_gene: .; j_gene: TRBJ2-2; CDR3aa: CAWSGYSGELFF; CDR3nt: TGTGCCTGGAGCGGCTACAGCGGGGAGCTGTTTTTT
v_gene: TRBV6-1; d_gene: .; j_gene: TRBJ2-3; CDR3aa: CASSLDRVRTDTQYF; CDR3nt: TGTGCCAGCAGCCTGGACAGAGTACGCACAGATACGCAGTATTTT
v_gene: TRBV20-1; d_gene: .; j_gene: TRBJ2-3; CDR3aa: CSAEKSDTQYF; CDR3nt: TGCAGTGCAGAGAAGTCGGATACGCAGTATTTT
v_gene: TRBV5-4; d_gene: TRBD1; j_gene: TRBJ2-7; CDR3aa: CASSSTGGSEQYF; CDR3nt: TGTGCCAGCAGCTCCACAGGGGGAAGCGAGCAGTACTTC
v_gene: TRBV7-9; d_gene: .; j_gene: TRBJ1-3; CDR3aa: CASSFTDTGNTIYF; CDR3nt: TGTGCCAGCAGTTTTACGGACACTGGAAACACCATATATTTT